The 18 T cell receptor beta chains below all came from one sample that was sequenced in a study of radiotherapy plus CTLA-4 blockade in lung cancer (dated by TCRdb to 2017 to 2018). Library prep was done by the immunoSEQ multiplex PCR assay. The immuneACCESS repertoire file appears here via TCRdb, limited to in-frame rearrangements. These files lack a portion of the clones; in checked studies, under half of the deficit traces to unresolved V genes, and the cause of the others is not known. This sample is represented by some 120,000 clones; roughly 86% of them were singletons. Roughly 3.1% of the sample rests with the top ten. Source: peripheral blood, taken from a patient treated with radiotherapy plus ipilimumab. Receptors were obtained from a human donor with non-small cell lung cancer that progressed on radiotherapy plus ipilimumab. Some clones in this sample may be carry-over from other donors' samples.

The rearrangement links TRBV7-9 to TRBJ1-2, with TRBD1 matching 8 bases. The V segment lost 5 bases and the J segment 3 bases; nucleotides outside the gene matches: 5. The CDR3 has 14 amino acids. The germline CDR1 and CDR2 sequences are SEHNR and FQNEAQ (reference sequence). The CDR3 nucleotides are TGTGCCAGCAGCGACCGGGACAGGTACTATGGCTACACCTTC. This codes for CASSDRDRYYGYTF.

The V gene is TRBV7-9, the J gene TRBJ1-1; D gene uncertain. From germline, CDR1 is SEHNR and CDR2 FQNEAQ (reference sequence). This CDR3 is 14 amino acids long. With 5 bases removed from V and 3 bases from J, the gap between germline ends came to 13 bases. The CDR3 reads CASSRYNRDTEAFF. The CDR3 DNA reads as TGTGCCAGCAGCCGCTATAATAGGGACACTGAAGCTTTCTTT.

In DNA form, the CDR3 reads TGCGCCAGCAGCATAAAGGACAGGGGGGACTATGGCTACACCTTC. It codes for CASSIKDRGDYGYTF. The chain is built from TRBV5-1 and TRBJ1-2; 10 nucleotides align to TRBD1. V lost 4 bases, J lost 3 bases, and 6 bases stayed unmatched. Germline assignment: CDR1 SGHRS and CDR2 YFSETQ. This CDR3 is 15 amino acids long.

The CDR3 bases are TGTGCCAGCAGCTTCAACGGGGGGGCCTACAATGAGCAGTTCTTC. As protein: CASSFNGGAYNEQFF. The rearrangement links TRBV7-8 to TRBJ2-1; 8 bases match TRBD2. CDR1 SGHVS and CDR2 FQNEAQ come from the germline V gene. This CDR3 is built from 15 residues. J was trimmed by 2 bases and V by 3 bases; bases with no gene match: 3.

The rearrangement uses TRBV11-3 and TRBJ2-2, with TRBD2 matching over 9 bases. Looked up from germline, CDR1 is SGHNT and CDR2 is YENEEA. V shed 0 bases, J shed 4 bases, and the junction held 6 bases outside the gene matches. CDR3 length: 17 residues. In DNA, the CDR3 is TGTGCCAGCAGCTTAGAGGGTAGCGGGGGAGCCACCGGGGAGCTGTTTTTT. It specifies CASSLEGSGGATGELFF.

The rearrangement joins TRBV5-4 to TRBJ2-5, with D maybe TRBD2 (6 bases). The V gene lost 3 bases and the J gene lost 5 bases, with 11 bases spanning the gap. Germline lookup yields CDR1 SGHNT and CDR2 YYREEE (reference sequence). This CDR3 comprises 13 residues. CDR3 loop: CASSSEGRETQYF. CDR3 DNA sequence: TGTGCCAGCAGCTCGGAGGGACGGGAGACCCAGTACTTC.

The CDR3 spells CASSLDPTGWGGEQYF. CDR3 sequence (DNA): TGTGCCAGCAGCTTAGACCCCACAGGCTGGGGAGGGGAGCAGTACTTC. The V gene is TRBV11-1, the J gene TRBJ2-7; 7 positions agree with TRBD2. CDR1 is SGHAT and CDR2 is FQDESV in the germline V gene (reference sequence). This CDR3 has 16 amino acids. Trimming took 1 base from V and 7 from J; bases not matched to a gene: 13.

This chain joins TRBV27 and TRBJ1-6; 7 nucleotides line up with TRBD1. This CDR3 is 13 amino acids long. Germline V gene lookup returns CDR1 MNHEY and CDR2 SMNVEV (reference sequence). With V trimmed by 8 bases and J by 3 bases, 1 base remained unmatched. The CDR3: CASRDSYNSPLHF. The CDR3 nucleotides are TGTGCCAGCCGGGACAGCTATAATTCACCCCTCCACTTT.

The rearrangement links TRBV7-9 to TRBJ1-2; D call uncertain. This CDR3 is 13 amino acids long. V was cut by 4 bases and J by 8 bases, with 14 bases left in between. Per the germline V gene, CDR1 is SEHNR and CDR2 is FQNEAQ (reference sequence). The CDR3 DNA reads TGTGCCAGCAGCTCGCGAGGGATTCCGGGCTACACCTTC. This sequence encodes CASSSRGIPGYTF.

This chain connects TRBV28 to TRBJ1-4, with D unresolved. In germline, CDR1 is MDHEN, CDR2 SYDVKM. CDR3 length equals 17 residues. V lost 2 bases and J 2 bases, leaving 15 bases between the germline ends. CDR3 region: CASSLGPGEGTNEKLFF. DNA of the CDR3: TGTGCCAGCAGTTTAGGGCCGGGCGAAGGGACTAATGAAAAACTGTTTTTT.

The CDR3 is CSVARRLNTEAFF. The CDR3, as DNA: TGCAGCGTTGCCCGACGGTTGAACACTGAAGCTTTCTTT. The rearrangement joins TRBV29-1 to TRBJ1-1; D is undetermined. CDR3 length: 13 residues. Germline values: CDR1 SQVTM, CDR2 ANQGSEA. V was pared by 4 bases and J by 0 bases, with 9 bases between.

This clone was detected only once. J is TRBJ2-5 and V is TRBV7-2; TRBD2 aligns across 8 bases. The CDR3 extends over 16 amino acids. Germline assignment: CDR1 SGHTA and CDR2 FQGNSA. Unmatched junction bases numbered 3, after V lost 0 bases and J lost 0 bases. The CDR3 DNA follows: TGTGCCAGCAGCTTAGCGATGCGGGGGGACCAAGAGACCCAGTACTTC. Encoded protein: CASSLAMRGDQETQYF. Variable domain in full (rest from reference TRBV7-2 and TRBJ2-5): GAGVSQSPSNKVTEKGKDVELRCDPISGHTALYWYRQSLGQGLEFLIYFQGNSAPDKSGLPSDRFSAERTGGSVSTLTIQRTQQEDSAVYLCASSLAMRGDQETQYFGPGTRLLVL.

CDR3 nucleotides: TGTGCCATCAGCTCAACAGGTACCTCCAGGGGGCCTGAAGCTTTCTTT. Translated, it gives CAISSTGTSRGPEAFF. V usage is TRBV10-3 and J usage is TRBJ1-1; TRBD1 agrees at 8 bases. Looked up from germline, CDR1 is ENHRY and CDR2 is SYGVKD. This CDR3 spans 16 amino acids. V lost 6 bases to trimming and J lost 6 bases; unmatched junction nucleotides: 15.

The CDR3 is CASSLSRGEFSYEQYF. The CDR3 region has the DNA TGTGCCAGCAGTTTAAGTCGGGGGGAATTCTCCTACGAGCAGTACTTC. The gene calls are TRBV28 and TRBJ2-7; TRBD2 aligns across 7 bases. V lost 2 bases to trimming and J lost 0 bases; unmatched junction nucleotides: 7. This CDR3 is 16 amino acids long. Germline lookup yields CDR1 MDHEN and CDR2 SYDVKM.

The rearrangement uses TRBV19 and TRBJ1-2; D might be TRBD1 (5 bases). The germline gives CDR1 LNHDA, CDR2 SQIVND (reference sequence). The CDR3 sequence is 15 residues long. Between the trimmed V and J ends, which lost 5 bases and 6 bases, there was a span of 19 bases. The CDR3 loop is CASSAPSRGRDGYTF. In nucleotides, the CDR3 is TGTGCCAGTAGTGCGCCTTCGAGGGGCAGGGATGGCTACACCTTC.

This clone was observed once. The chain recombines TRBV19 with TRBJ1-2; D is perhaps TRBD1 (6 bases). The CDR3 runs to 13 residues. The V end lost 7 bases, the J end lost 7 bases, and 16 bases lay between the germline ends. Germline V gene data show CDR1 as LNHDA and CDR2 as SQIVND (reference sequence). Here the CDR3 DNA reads TGTGCCAGTAATACCAGGGGTGGAGGTGGCTACACCTTC. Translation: CASNTRGGGGYTF.

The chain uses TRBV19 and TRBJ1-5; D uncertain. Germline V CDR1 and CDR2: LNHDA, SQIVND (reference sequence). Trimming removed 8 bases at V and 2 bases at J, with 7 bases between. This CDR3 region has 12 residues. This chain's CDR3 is CASAAGNQPQHF. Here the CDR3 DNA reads TGTGCCAGTGCGGCGGGCAATCAGCCCCAGCATTTT.

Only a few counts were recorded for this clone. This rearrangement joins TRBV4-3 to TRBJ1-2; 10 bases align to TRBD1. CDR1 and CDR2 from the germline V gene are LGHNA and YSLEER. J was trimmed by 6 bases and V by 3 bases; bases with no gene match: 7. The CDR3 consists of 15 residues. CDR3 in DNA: TGCGCCAGCAGCCAGTTAGACAGGGGGCTAAATGGCTACACCTTC. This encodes CASSQLDRGLNGYTF.